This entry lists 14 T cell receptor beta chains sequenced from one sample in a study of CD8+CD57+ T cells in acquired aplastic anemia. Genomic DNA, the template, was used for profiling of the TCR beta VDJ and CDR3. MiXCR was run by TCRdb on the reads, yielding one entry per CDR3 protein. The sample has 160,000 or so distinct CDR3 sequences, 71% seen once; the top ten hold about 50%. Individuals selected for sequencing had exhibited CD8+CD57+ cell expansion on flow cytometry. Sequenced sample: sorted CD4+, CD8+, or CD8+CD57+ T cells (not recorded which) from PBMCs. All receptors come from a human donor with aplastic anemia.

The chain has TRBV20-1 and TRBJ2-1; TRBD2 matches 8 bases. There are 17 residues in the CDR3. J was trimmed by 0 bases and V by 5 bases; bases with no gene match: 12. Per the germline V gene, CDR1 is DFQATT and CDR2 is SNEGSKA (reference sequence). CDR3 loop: CSAPPPYSGSSYNEQFF. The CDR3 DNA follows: TGCAGTGCTCCACCCCCCTACAGCGGGAGCTCCTACAATGAGCAGTTCTTC.

The CDR3 DNA reads as TGTGCCAGCAGCGCCAGGAGCGGGGGGGCCACAGATACGCAGTATTTT. Its protein product is CASSARSGGATDTQYF. The chain recombines TRBV9 with TRBJ2-3; 10 bases agree with TRBD2. CDR1 and CDR2 from the germline V gene are SGDLS and YYNGEE. The CDR3 runs to 16 residues. V was clipped by 3 bases and J by 2 bases; unmatched bases: 6.

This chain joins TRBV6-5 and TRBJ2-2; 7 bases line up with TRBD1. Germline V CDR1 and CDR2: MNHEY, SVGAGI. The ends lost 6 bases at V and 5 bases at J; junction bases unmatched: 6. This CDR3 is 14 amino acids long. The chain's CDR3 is CASRYRGETGELFF. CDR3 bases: TGTGCCAGCAGGTACAGGGGAGAAACCGGGGAGCTGTTTTTT.

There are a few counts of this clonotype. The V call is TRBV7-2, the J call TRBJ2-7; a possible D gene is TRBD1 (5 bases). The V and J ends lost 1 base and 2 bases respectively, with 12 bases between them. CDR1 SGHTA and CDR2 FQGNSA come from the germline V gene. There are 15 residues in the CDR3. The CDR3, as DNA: TGTGCCAGCAGCTTAGATCCAGGGTTCACCTACGAGCAGTACTTC. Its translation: CASSLDPGFTYEQYF.

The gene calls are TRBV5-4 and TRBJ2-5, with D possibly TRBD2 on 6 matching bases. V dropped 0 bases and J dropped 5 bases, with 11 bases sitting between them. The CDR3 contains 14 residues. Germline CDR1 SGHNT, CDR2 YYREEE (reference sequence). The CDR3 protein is CASSLDWEAETQYF. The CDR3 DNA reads TGTGCCAGCAGCTTGGATTGGGAGGCCGAGACCCAGTACTTC.

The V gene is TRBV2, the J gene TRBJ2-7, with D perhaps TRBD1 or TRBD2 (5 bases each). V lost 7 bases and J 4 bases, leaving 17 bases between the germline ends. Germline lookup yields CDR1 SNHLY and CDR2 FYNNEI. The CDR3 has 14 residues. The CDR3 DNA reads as TGTGCCAGCATCGGGGACGGAGCCATTTACGAGCAGTACTTC. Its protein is CASIGDGAIYEQYF.

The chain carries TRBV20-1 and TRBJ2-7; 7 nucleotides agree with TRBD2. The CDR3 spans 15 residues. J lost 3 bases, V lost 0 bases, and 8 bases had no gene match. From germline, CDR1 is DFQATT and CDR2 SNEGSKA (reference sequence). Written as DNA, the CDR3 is TGCAGTGCTAGAGATGTGGGGGGGTTAAGCTACGAGCAGTACTTC. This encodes CSARDVGGLSYEQYF.

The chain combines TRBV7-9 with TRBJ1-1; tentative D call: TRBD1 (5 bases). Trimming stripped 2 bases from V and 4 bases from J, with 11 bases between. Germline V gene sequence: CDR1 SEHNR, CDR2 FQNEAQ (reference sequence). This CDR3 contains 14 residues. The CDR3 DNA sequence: TGTGCCAGCAGCTTACTCAGGGTGGTCACTGAAGCTTTCTTT. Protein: CASSLLRVVTEAFF.

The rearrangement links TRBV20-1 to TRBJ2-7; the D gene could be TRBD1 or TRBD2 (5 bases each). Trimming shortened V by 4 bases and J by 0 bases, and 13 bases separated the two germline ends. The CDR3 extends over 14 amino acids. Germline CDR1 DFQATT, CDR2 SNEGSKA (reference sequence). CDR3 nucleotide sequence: TGCAGTGCTACCGGACACCGGGGCTCCTACGAGCAGTACTTC. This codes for CSATGHRGSYEQYF.

DNA of the CDR3: TGTGCCAGCAGCCAAATTGGACAGGGCAACACTGAAGCTTTCTTT. It yields the protein CASSQIGQGNTEAFF. V gene TRBV14 combines with J gene TRBJ1-1, with 8 bases fitting TRBD1. Per the germline V gene, CDR1 is SGHDN and CDR2 is FVKESK. The CDR3 sequence is 15 residues long. With 2 bases clipped from V and 2 bases from J, the junction kept 4 bases outside the gene matches.

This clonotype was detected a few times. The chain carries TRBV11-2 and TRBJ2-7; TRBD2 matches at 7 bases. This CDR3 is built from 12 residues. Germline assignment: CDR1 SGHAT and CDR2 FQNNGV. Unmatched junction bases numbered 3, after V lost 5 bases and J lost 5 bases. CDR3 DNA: TGTGCCAGCAGCCGGGAGGCGGACGAGCAGTACTTC. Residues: CASSREADEQYF.

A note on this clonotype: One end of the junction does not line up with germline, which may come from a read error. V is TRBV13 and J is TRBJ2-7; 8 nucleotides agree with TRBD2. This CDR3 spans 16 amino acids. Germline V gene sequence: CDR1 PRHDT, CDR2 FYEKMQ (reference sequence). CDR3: CATSREGSSGLAEQYF. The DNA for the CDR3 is TGTGCCACCAGCAGAGAGGGGTCCAGCGGACTAGCCGAGCAGTACTTC.

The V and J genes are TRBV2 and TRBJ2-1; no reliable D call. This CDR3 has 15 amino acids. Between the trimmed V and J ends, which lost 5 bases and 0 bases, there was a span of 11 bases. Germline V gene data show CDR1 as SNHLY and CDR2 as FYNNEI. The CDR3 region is CASSPGLSSYNEQFF. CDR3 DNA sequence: TGTGCCAGCAGTCCCGGGCTCAGCTCCTACAATGAGCAGTTCTTC.

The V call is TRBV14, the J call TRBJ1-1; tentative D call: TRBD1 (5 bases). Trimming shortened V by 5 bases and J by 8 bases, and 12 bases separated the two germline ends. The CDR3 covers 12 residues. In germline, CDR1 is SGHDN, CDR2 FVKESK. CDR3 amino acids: CASSGGTTEAFF. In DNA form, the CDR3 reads TGTGCCAGCAGCGGAGGGACTACAGAAGCTTTCTTT.